The 24 T cell receptor beta chains reported below all come from one sample, sequenced in a study of vaccination effects on CD4 cells after COVID-19. The antigens for these receptors are not known. This table comes from immunoSEQ multiplex PCR, and its TCRdb copy is limited to in-frame clones, with some not included. The sample shows over 10,000 clones, roughly 73% of them seen only once. Using viral peptide pools, the ViraFEST assay grew out antigen-specific CD4+ T cells prior to sequencing. The culture ran for approximately nine days before CD4+ T cells were isolated. This individual contracted SARS-CoV-2 between March and December 2020, as verified by PCR. It was two doses of either the BNT162b2 or mRNA-1273 vaccine that participants received. Sequencing was performed on CD4+ T cells from PBMCs cultured with HCoV-NL63 spike peptides, taken after COVID-19 vaccination. These receptors all stem from a human donor who had a prior SARS-CoV-2 infection.

Only a few counts were recorded for this clone. V usage is TRBV19 and J usage is TRBJ2-2; the D call may be TRBD1 or TRBD2 (6 bases each). The CDR3 is 15 amino acids. Per germline, CDR1 LNHDA and CDR2 SQIVND (reference sequence). V lost 3 bases and J 6 bases, leaving 14 bases between the germline ends. The CDR3 sequence: CASSINRDLAGELFF. The CDR3 DNA sequence: TGTGCCAGTAGTATTAACAGGGACTTAGCCGGGGAGCTGTTTTTT.

V is TRBV4-1 and J is TRBJ1-2, with no clear D. The CDR3 consists of 16 residues. Germline V gene data show CDR1 as MGHRA and CDR2 as YSYEKL. Trimming cost V 0 bases and J 2 bases, with 13 bases left between them. CDR3 protein: CASSQEVSEENYGYTF. The CDR3 DNA follows: TGCGCCAGCAGCCAAGAAGTGTCAGAAGAAAACTATGGCTACACCTTC.

This clone was picked up a small number of times. J is TRBJ1-5 and V is TRBV4-2, with D hard to call. CDR3 length: 13 residues. The V end was cut by 0 bases, the J end by 4 bases, with 4 bases between. CDR1 LGHNA and CDR2 YNFKEQ come from the germline V gene. Written as DNA, the CDR3 is TGTGCCAGCAGCCAAGACAGGAATCAGCCCCAGCATTTT. Its protein is CASSQDRNQPQHF.

The V gene is TRBV7-6, the J gene TRBJ1-3; no clear D. Trimming left V 0 bases short and J 0 bases short, with 6 bases between. The CDR3 runs 15 residues. Germline CDR1 and CDR2: SGHVS and FNYEAQ. CDR3 DNA sequence: TGTGCCAGCAGCTTAGCGGAGACCTCTGGAAACACCATATATTTT. Translation gives CASSLAETSGNTIYF. The variable domain in full, with the rest retrieved from reference TRBV7-6 and TRBJ1-3, is GAGVSQSPRYKVTKRGQDVALRCDPISGHVSLYWYRQALGQGPEFLTYFNYEAQQDKSGLPNDRFSAERPEGSISTLTIQRTEQRDSAMYRCASSLAETSGNTIYFGEGSWLTVV.

This chain links TRBV27 with TRBJ1-2; 8 bases map to TRBD1. The CDR3 totals 14 residues. J gave up 3 bases and V 5 bases, and 5 bases lay outside the gene matches. Per germline, CDR1 MNHEY and CDR2 SMNVEV (reference sequence). The CDR3 loop reads CASSRTGWDYGYTF. The DNA of the CDR3 is TGTGCCAGCAGTCGGACAGGGTGGGACTATGGCTACACCTTC.

This clone has only a few counts. The chain couples TRBV5-1 to TRBJ1-2, with no clear D. This CDR3 has 14 amino acids. From germline, CDR1 is SGHRS and CDR2 YFSETQ. Trimming shortened V by 4 bases and J by 1 base, and 11 bases separated the two germline ends. The CDR3 protein is CASSTLPVNYGYTF. The CDR3 coding sequence is TGCGCCAGCAGCACACTCCCGGTTAACTATGGCTACACCTTC.

This clone was seen once. The V gene is TRBV11-2, the J gene TRBJ2-7; either TRBD1 or TRBD2 may supply D (6 bases each). Germline V gene lookup returns CDR1 SGHAT and CDR2 FQNNGV. With 0 bases removed from V and 6 bases from J, the gap between germline ends came to 9 bases. The CDR3 extends over 13 amino acids. The CDR3 region is CASSLDGGSEQYF. The DNA of the CDR3 is TGTGCCAGCAGCTTAGACGGGGGCAGCGAGCAGTACTTC.

By its share, this clone is medium-sized. The rearrangement uses TRBV30 and TRBJ1-2; no definite D call. Germline V gives CDR1 GTSNPN, CDR2 SVGIG (reference sequence). V gave up 1 base and J gave up 8 bases, with 11 bases separating them. The CDR3 totals 12 residues. The CDR3 DNA reads TGTGCCTGGAGTGAGACTCTCATAGGCTACACCTTC. This sequence encodes CAWSETLIGYTF. The full variable domain, completed using reference TRBV30 and TRBJ1-2, is SQTIHQWPATLVQPVGSPLSLECTVEGTSNPNLYWYRQAAGRGLQLLFYSVGIGQISSEVPQNLSASRPQDRQFILSSKKLLLSDSGFYLCAWSETLIGYTFGSGTRLTVV.

This clone was counted only a few times. An end of the junction does not agree with germline; a read error may underlie this. This chain joins TRBV18 and TRBJ2-5, with 7 bases that match TRBD1. The CDR3 covers 15 residues. CDR1 and CDR2 from the germline V gene are KGHSH and LQKENI. The CDR3 nucleotides read TGTGCCAGCTCCGTGAACAGGGGCGACCAGGAGACCCAGTACTTC. Its translation: CASSVNRGDQETQYF.

The chain carries TRBV25-1 and TRBJ1-1; D gene unclear. The length of the CDR3 is 12 residues. Trimming shortened V by 3 bases and J by 4 bases, and 6 bases separated the two germline ends. The germline CDR1 and CDR2 sequences are MGHDK and SYGVNS. The CDR3 loop reads CASSDGSTEAFF. DNA for the CDR3: TGTGCCAGCAGTGACGGAAGCACTGAAGCTTTCTTT.

This sequence joins TRBV7-3 and TRBJ2-2, with TRBD2 identical over 9 bases. CDR3 length: 17 amino acids. Germline trimming cut 1 base from V and 1 base from J; bases unmatched to any gene: 4. CDR1 and CDR2 from the germline V gene are SGHTA and FQGTGA. In nucleotides, the CDR3 is TGTGCCAGCAGCTTAAGCGGTAGCGGGGGGAACACCGGGGAGCTGTTTTTT. Encoded protein: CASSLSGSGGNTGELFF. Combining the CDR3 with reference TRBV7-3 and TRBJ2-2 gives the whole variable domain GAGVSQTPSNKVTEKGKYVELRCDPISGHTALYWYRQSLGQGPEFLIYFQGTGAADDSGLPNDRFFAVRPEGSVSTLKIQRTERGDSAVYLCASSLSGSGGNTGELFFGEGSRLTVL.

V gene TRBV7-2 combines with J gene TRBJ1-1; TRBD1 is a possible D gene (6 bases). Trimming took off 5 bases at V and 6 bases at J, with 16 bases between the two ends. This CDR3 region has 14 residues. The V gene's germline CDR1 is SGHTA and CDR2 FQGNSA. The CDR3 spells CASSRDRSRPEAFF. The CDR3 bases are TGTGCCAGCAGCAGAGACAGGTCGAGGCCTGAAGCTTTCTTT.

The rearrangement uses TRBV11-3 and TRBJ2-3; TRBD2 matches 7 bases. Germline loops: CDR1 SGHNT, CDR2 YENEEA. CDR3 length: 17 residues. V was clipped by 4 bases and J by 2 bases; unmatched bases: 12. The CDR3 DNA reads as TGTGCCAGCAGCTCAATTGGGTGGGACTATTCCACAGATACGCAGTATTTT. This sequence encodes CASSSIGWDYSTDTQYF.

The V and J genes are TRBV5-4 and TRBJ1-1; a weak D match, TRBD1 (6 bases). Germline V gene lookup returns CDR1 SGHNT and CDR2 YYREEE (reference sequence). The CDR3 spans 14 residues. V was pared by 4 bases and J by 1 base, with 11 bases between. The CDR3 DNA sequence: TGTGCCAGCAGCCGCCAGGGGAGGAACACTGAAGCTTTCTTT. This sequence encodes CASSRQGRNTEAFF.

The sample holds one count of this clone. The chain combines TRBV30 with TRBJ2-5, with TRBD1 matching over 7 bases. Trimming took 2 bases from V and 1 from J; bases not matched to a gene: 7. The CDR3 length is 15 residues. Germline V gene data show CDR1 as GTSNPN and CDR2 as SVGIG (reference sequence). In DNA, the CDR3 is TGTGCCTGGAGTTCCGCCGGGACAGCCCAAGAGACCCAGTACTTC. It codes for CAWSSAGTAQETQYF. The full variable domain, its missing parts supplied by reference TRBV30 and TRBJ2-5, is SQTIHQWPATLVQPVGSPLSLECTVEGTSNPNLYWYRQAAGRGLQLLFYSVGIGQISSEVPQNLSASRPQDRQFILSSKKLLLSDSGFYLCAWSSAGTAQETQYFGPGTRLLVL.

The V call is TRBV10-3, the J call TRBJ1-2, with D unresolved. V lost 0 bases, J lost 0 bases, and 5 bases lay in between. The germline V gene encodes CDR1 ENHRY and CDR2 SYGVKD. The CDR3 consists of 14 residues. The CDR3 here is CAISESGSNYGYTF. CDR3 in DNA: TGTGCCATCAGTGAGTCAGGGTCTAACTATGGCTACACCTTC.

This clone was recorded only once. The rearrangement joins TRBV18 to TRBJ2-7; D is unclear. The V gene's germline CDR1 is KGHSH and CDR2 LQKENI. The CDR3 loop spans 13 amino acids. V lost 0 bases to trimming and J lost 6 bases, with 9 bases between them. The CDR3 region is CASSPPALGEQYF. The CDR3 DNA is TGTGCCAGCTCACCACCGGCACTGGGCGAGCAGTACTTC.

V and J are TRBV4-2 and TRBJ2-1, with 10 bases lining up with TRBD2. Losses at the gene ends were 0 bases for V and 8 bases for J; bases not matched to a gene: 13. The CDR3 covers 18 residues. CDR1 and CDR2 from the germline V gene are LGHNA and YNFKEQ. CDR3 loop: CASSQDPGSVAGGDEQFF. For the CDR3, the DNA is TGTGCCAGCAGCCAAGATCCGGGATCGGTAGCGGGGGGCGATGAGCAGTTCTTC.

The chain carries TRBV27 and TRBJ1-6, with D possibly matching TRBD1 (5 bases). Germline loops: CDR1 MNHEY, CDR2 SMNVEV (reference sequence). Trimming shortened V by 5 bases and J by 14 bases, and 25 bases separated the two germline ends. The CDR3 runs to 16 residues. The CDR3 DNA reads as TGTGCCAGCAGTGCACTTGTGGGACCGCGAAATTCGGCCCTCCACTTT. Protein sequence: CASSALVGPRNSALHF.

This rearrangement joins TRBV2 to TRBJ2-5, with 10 positions matching TRBD1. Germline CDR1 reads SNHLY; CDR2 reads FYNNEI. CDR3 length: 13 residues. V shed 5 bases and J 4 bases; nucleotides not matched to a gene: 1. This chain's CDR3 is CASSRTGGETQYF. For the CDR3, the DNA is TGTGCCAGCAGTAGGACAGGGGGAGAGACCCAGTACTTC.

This clone was seen more than once but under ten times. The chain employs TRBV7-3 and TRBJ2-1; the match to TRBD2 covers 8 bases. Germline lookup yields CDR1 SGHTA and CDR2 FQGTGA. The junction had 7 bases not matched to a gene; V was cut back by 5 bases and J by 4 bases. This CDR3 region has 15 residues. CDR3 residues: CASSLSGGIYNEQFF. CDR3 in DNA: TGTGCCAGCAGCCTCAGCGGGGGAATTTACAATGAGCAGTTCTTC.

J is TRBJ1-2 and V is TRBV4-2; TRBD1 aligns across 9 bases. The V gene's germline CDR1 is LGHNA and CDR2 YNFKEQ. CDR3 length: 18 amino acids. The V gene end was trimmed by 0 bases and the J gene end by 14 bases; junction bases not matched to a gene: 22. The CDR3 reads CASSQDPAAGTGRGTRTF. In DNA, the CDR3 is TGTGCCAGCAGCCAAGATCCAGCCGCTGGGACAGGGAGGGGAACGAGGACCTTC.

The chain joins TRBV5-5 to TRBJ1-5; D unresolved. The CDR3 contains 15 residues. CDR1 is SGHKS and CDR2 is YYEKEE in the germline V gene (reference sequence). The V end was cut by 2 bases, the J end by 5 bases, with 14 bases between. CDR3 sequence reads: CASSFTALSDQPQHF. CDR3 nucleotide sequence: TGTGCCAGCAGCTTCACGGCCCTATCGGATCAGCCCCAGCATTTT.

DNA for the CDR3: TGCGCCAGCAGCCAAGATCCCCGGGGACTAGCGGGAGACTACAATGAGCAGTTCTTC. This encodes CASSQDPRGLAGDYNEQFF. The chain recombines TRBV4-3 with TRBJ2-1; 14 nucleotides line up with TRBD2. Germline V gives CDR1 LGHNA, CDR2 YSLEER. V trimming: 0 bases; J trimming: 3 bases; junction bases outside the gene matches: 7. The CDR3 is 19 amino acids.